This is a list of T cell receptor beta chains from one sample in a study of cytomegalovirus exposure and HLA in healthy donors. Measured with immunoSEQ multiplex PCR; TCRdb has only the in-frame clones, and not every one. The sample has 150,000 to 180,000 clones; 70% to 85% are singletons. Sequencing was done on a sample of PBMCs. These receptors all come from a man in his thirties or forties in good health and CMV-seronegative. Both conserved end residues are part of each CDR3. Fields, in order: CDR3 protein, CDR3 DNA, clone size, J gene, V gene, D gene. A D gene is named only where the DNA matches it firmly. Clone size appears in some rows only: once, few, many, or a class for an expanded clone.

CDR3aa: CAWSALSTGYEQYF
CDR3nt: TGTGCCTGGAGTGCTTTATCGACAGGGTACGAGCAGTACTTC
abundance: -
j_gene: TRBJ2-7
v_gene: TRBV30
d_gene: TRBD1

CDR3aa: CASSQDRGLYEQYF
CDR3nt: TGCGCCAGCAGCCAGGACAGGGGGCTTTACGAGCAGTACTTC
abundance: -
j_gene: TRBJ2-7
v_gene: TRBV4-3
d_gene: TRBD1

CDR3aa: CASGRRGGDEQFF
CDR3nt: TGTGCCAGTGGCCGGCGGGGGGGCGATGAGCAGTTCTTC
abundance: -
j_gene: TRBJ2-1
v_gene: TRBV19
d_gene: TRBD2

CDR3aa: CASSPGQGGEAFF
CDR3nt: TGTGCCAGCAGCCCGGGACAGGGGGGTGAAGCTTTCTTT
abundance: -
j_gene: TRBJ1-1
v_gene: TRBV28
d_gene: TRBD1

CDR3aa: CASRWGGAETQYF
CDR3nt: TGTGCCAGCAGGTGGGGGGGCGCGGAGACCCAGTACTTC
abundance: -
j_gene: TRBJ2-5
v_gene: TRBV28
d_gene: -

CDR3aa: CASSLGGAKNIQYF
CDR3nt: TGTGCCAGCAGTTTGGGAGGGGCCAAAAACATTCAGTACTTC
abundance: -
j_gene: TRBJ2-4
v_gene: TRBV28
d_gene: TRBD2

CDR3aa: CASLDGGLTIYF
CDR3nt: TGTGCCAGCCTCGACGGGGGGCTCACCATATATTTT
abundance: -
j_gene: TRBJ1-3
v_gene: TRBV19
d_gene: -

CDR3aa: CASSEGQGAVDTQYF
CDR3nt: TGTGCCAGCAGTGAGGGGCAGGGGGCCGTAGATACGCAGTATTTT
abundance: -
j_gene: TRBJ2-3
v_gene: TRBV2
d_gene: TRBD1

CDR3aa: CASSRARGEGETQYF
CDR3nt: TGCGCCAGCAGCCGGGCAAGGGGGGAGGGAGAGACCCAGTACTTC
abundance: -
j_gene: TRBJ2-5
v_gene: TRBV5-1
d_gene: -

CDR3aa: CASSSTGFISYNSPLHF
CDR3nt: TGTGCCAGCAGTTCCACAGGGTTCATCTCCTATAATTCACCCCTCCACTTT
abundance: -
j_gene: TRBJ1-6
v_gene: TRBV28
d_gene: -

CDR3aa: CASSLRGQGSHEQYF
CDR3nt: TGTGCCAGCAGTTTGAGGGGACAGGGGTCCCACGAGCAGTACTTC
abundance: -
j_gene: TRBJ2-7
v_gene: TRBV28
d_gene: TRBD1

CDR3aa: CASSERGQLLGAFF
CDR3nt: TGTGCCAGCAGTGAGAGGGGGCAGCTTTTGGGGGCTTTCTTT
abundance: -
j_gene: TRBJ1-1
v_gene: TRBV6-1
d_gene: TRBD1

CDR3aa: CASSPTEAYEQYF
CDR3nt: TGTGCCAGCAGCCCAACCGAGGCGTACGAGCAGTACTTC
abundance: -
j_gene: TRBJ2-7
v_gene: TRBV2
d_gene: -

CDR3aa: CSVEDHAAGQGYPGANVLTF
CDR3nt: TGCAGCGTTGAAGACCATGCCGCCGGACAGGGCTATCCTGGGGCCAACGTCCTGACTTTC
abundance: -
j_gene: TRBJ2-6
v_gene: TRBV29-1
d_gene: TRBD1

CDR3aa: CASSLVGTEAYNEQFF
CDR3nt: TGCGCCAGCAGCTTAGTGGGGACAGAAGCCTACAATGAGCAGTTCTTC
abundance: -
j_gene: TRBJ2-1
v_gene: TRBV5-1
d_gene: TRBD1

CDR3aa: CASSLNRVQETQYF
CDR3nt: TGTGCCAGCAGCTTGAACCGGGTGCAAGAGACCCAGTACTTC
abundance: -
j_gene: TRBJ2-5
v_gene: TRBV5-6
d_gene: -

CDR3aa: CSASSSEAFF
CDR3nt: TGCAGTGCTAGTTCTTCCGAAGCTTTCTTT
abundance: -
j_gene: TRBJ1-1
v_gene: TRBV20-1
d_gene: -

CDR3aa: CASRGLGTTAYEQYF
CDR3nt: TGTGCCAGCAGGGGTCTTGGGACTACTGCCTACGAGCAGTACTTC
abundance: -
j_gene: TRBJ2-7
v_gene: TRBV28
d_gene: TRBD2

CDR3aa: CASSYGQNTEAFF
CDR3nt: TGTGCCAGCAGTTACGGACAGAACACTGAAGCTTTCTTT
abundance: -
j_gene: TRBJ1-1
v_gene: TRBV6-5
d_gene: -

CDR3aa: CASSLRQGAYEQYF
CDR3nt: TGTGCCAGCAGCTTACGGCAGGGGGCGTACGAGCAGTACTTC
abundance: -
j_gene: TRBJ2-7
v_gene: TRBV13
d_gene: TRBD1

CDR3aa: CASSASPKGGGAYNEQFF
CDR3nt: TGTGCCAGCAGTGCTTCTCCCAAGGGCGGAGGGGCCTACAATGAGCAGTTCTTC
abundance: -
j_gene: TRBJ2-1
v_gene: TRBV2
d_gene: -

CDR3aa: CASSKQGYEQYF
CDR3nt: TGTGCCAGCAGTAAACAGGGCTACGAGCAGTACTTC
abundance: -
j_gene: TRBJ2-7
v_gene: TRBV7-2
d_gene: -

CDR3aa: CASSAAGDYEQYF
CDR3nt: TGTGCCAGTAGCGCGGCAGGGGACTACGAGCAGTACTTC
abundance: -
j_gene: TRBJ2-7
v_gene: TRBV19
d_gene: -

CDR3aa: CASSATDWTYSGNTIYF
CDR3nt: TGTGCCAGCAGCGCGACGGACTGGACCTACTCTGGAAACACCATATATTTT
abundance: -
j_gene: TRBJ1-3
v_gene: TRBV9
d_gene: -

CDR3aa: CASRPLAGDEQFF
CDR3nt: TGTGCCAGCAGGCCACTAGCGGGGGATGAGCAGTTCTTC
abundance: -
j_gene: TRBJ2-1
v_gene: TRBV5-8
d_gene: TRBD2

CDR3aa: CAGMLGQLPSGNTIYF
CDR3nt: TGTGCCGGGATGTTGGGACAGCTCCCCTCTGGAAACACCATATATTTT
abundance: -
j_gene: TRBJ1-3
v_gene: TRBV25-1
d_gene: TRBD1

CDR3aa: CAWSVAGGDEKLFF
CDR3nt: TGTGCCTGGAGTGTCGCAGGGGGCGATGAAAAACTGTTTTTT
abundance: -
j_gene: TRBJ1-4
v_gene: TRBV30
d_gene: TRBD1

CDR3aa: CAWSVYAGGTEAFF
CDR3nt: TGTGCCTGGAGTGTATACGCAGGGGGGACTGAAGCTTTCTTT
abundance: -
j_gene: TRBJ1-1
v_gene: TRBV30
d_gene: TRBD1

CDR3aa: CAISIRGDYGYTF
CDR3nt: TGTGCCATCTCCATTCGGGGGGACTATGGCTACACCTTC
abundance: -
j_gene: TRBJ1-2
v_gene: TRBV10-3
d_gene: -

CDR3aa: CASSPRQGYEQYF
CDR3nt: TGTGCCAGCTCACCGCGGCAGGGCTACGAGCAGTACTTC
abundance: -
j_gene: TRBJ2-7
v_gene: TRBV18
d_gene: -

CDR3aa: CASSGQQNQPQHF
CDR3nt: TGTGCCAGCTCGGGACAGCAAAATCAGCCCCAGCATTTT
abundance: -
j_gene: TRBJ1-5
v_gene: TRBV6-5
d_gene: TRBD1

CDR3aa: CASSFGQGSTQYF
CDR3nt: TGCGCCAGCAGCTTTGGACAGGGGAGTACGCAGTATTTT
abundance: -
j_gene: TRBJ2-3
v_gene: TRBV5-1
d_gene: TRBD1

CDR3aa: CASSVGGETQYF
CDR3nt: TGTGCCAGCAGTGTTGGGGGGGAGACCCAGTACTTC
abundance: few
j_gene: TRBJ2-5
v_gene: TRBV2
d_gene: -

CDR3aa: CASSPTDGTGNEKLFF
CDR3nt: TGTGCCAGCTCACCAACCGACGGGACAGGCAATGAAAAACTGTTTTTT
abundance: -
j_gene: TRBJ1-4
v_gene: TRBV18
d_gene: TRBD1

CDR3aa: CASSQERGVEKLFF
CDR3nt: TGTGCCAGCAGCCAAGAACGGGGAGTAGAAAAACTGTTTTTT
abundance: -
j_gene: TRBJ1-4
v_gene: TRBV4-2
d_gene: -

CDR3aa: CASSQVGQDPEQYF
CDR3nt: TGCGCCAGCAGCCAAGTGGGACAGGACCCCGAGCAGTACTTC
abundance: -
j_gene: TRBJ2-7
v_gene: TRBV4-1
d_gene: TRBD1

CDR3aa: CASSFGQGVDYGYPF
CDR3nt: TGCGCCAGCAGTTTTGGACAGGGCGTGGACTATGGCTACCCCTTC
abundance: -
j_gene: TRBJ1-2
v_gene: TRBV5-1
d_gene: TRBD1

CDR3aa: CASSLEGDRATGELFF
CDR3nt: TGCGCCAGCAGCTTGGAGGGGGACAGGGCAACCGGGGAGCTGTTTTTT
abundance: -
j_gene: TRBJ2-2
v_gene: TRBV5-1
d_gene: TRBD1

CDR3aa: CAIRAGQGGNNEQFF
CDR3nt: TGTGCCATCAGGGCGGGACAGGGGGGGAACAATGAGCAGTTCTTC
abundance: few
j_gene: TRBJ2-1
v_gene: TRBV10-3
d_gene: TRBD1

CDR3aa: CASSPNRDTYVNTEAFF
CDR3nt: TGTGCCAGCAGCCCTAACCGGGACACCTACGTGAACACTGAAGCTTTCTTT
abundance: few
j_gene: TRBJ1-1
v_gene: TRBV7-9
d_gene: -

CDR3aa: CASSSPGKETQYF
CDR3nt: TGCGCCAGCAGCTCCCCGGGGAAGGAGACCCAGTACTTC
abundance: -
j_gene: TRBJ2-5
v_gene: TRBV5-1
d_gene: -

CDR3aa: CASSFSDRVHYGYTF
CDR3nt: TGTGCCAGCAGTTTTTCGGACAGGGTCCACTATGGCTACACCTTC
abundance: -
j_gene: TRBJ1-2
v_gene: TRBV28
d_gene: TRBD1

CDR3aa: CASSWGREGTQYF
CDR3nt: TGTGCCAGCAGTTGGGGCAGGGAGGGGACCCAGTACTTC
abundance: -
j_gene: TRBJ2-5
v_gene: TRBV6-6
d_gene: TRBD2

CDR3aa: CASKVAGESSYEQYF
CDR3nt: TGTGCCAGCAAAGTAGCGGGGGAAAGCTCCTACGAGCAGTACTTC
abundance: -
j_gene: TRBJ2-7
v_gene: TRBV2
d_gene: TRBD2

CDR3aa: CASSSQGSNEKLFF
CDR3nt: TGTGCCAGCAGCTCACAGGGTTCTAATGAAAAACTGTTTTTT
abundance: few
j_gene: TRBJ1-4
v_gene: TRBV5-6
d_gene: -

CDR3aa: CASSLTTDEEAFF
CDR3nt: TGTGCCAGCAGCTTGACTACGGATGAAGAGGCTTTCTTT
abundance: -
j_gene: TRBJ1-1
v_gene: TRBV5-6
d_gene: -

CDR3aa: CASSPSSGGDRDTQYF
CDR3nt: TGTGCCAGCAGCCCGTCTAGCGGGGGGGATCGGGATACGCAGTATTTT
abundance: -
j_gene: TRBJ2-3
v_gene: TRBV4-2
d_gene: TRBD2

CDR3aa: CATPPGPRGSPLHF
CDR3nt: TGCGCCACCCCCCCGGGACCCCGGGGGTCACCCCTCCACTTT
abundance: few
j_gene: TRBJ1-6
v_gene: TRBV5-1
d_gene: -